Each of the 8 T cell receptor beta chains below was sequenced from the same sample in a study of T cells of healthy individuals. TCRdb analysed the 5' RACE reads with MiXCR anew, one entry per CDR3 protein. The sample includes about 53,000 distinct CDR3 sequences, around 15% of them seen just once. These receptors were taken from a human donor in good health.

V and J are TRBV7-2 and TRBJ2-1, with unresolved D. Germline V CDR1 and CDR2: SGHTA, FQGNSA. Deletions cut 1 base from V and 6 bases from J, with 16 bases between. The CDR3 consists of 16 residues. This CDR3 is CASSLEVIQFSNEQFF. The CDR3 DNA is TGTGCCAGCAGCTTAGAAGTTATTCAGTTTAGCAATGAGCAGTTCTTC.

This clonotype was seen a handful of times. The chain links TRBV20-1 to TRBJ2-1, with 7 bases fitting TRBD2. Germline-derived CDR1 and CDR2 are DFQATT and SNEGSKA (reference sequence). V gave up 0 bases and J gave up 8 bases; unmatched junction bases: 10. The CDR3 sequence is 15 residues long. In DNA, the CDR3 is TGCAGTGCTAGAGAAGAGGGACGGGGGGTAGATGAGCAGTTCTTC. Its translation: CSAREEGRGVDEQFF.

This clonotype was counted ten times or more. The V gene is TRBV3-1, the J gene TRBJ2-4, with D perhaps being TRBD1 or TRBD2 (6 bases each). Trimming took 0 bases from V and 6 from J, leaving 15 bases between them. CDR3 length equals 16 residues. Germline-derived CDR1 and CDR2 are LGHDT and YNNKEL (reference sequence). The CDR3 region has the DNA TGTGCCAGCAGCCAAGATCCCCCGGGGGCTGGAAACATTCAGTACTTC. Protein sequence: CASSQDPPGAGNIQYF. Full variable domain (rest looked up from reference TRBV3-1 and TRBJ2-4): DTAVSQTPKYLVTQMGNDKSIKCEQNLGHDTMYWYKQDSKKFLKIMFSYNNKELIINETVPNRFSPKSPDKAHLNLHINSLELGDSAVYFCASSQDPPGAGNIQYFGAGTRLSVL.

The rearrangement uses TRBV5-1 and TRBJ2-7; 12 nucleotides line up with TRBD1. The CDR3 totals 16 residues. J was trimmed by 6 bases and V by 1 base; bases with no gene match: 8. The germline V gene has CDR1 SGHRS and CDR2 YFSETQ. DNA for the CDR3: TGCGCCAGCAGCTTGTTTGTGGGACAGGGGGCAGCCGAGCAGTACTTC. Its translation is CASSLFVGQGAAEQYF.

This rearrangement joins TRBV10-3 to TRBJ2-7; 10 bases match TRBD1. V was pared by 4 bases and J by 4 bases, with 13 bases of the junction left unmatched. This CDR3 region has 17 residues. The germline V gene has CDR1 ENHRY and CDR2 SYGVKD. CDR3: CAISVNAPGQGMYEQYF. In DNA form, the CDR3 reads TGTGCCATCAGTGTTAATGCTCCGGGACAGGGGATGTACGAGCAGTACTTC.

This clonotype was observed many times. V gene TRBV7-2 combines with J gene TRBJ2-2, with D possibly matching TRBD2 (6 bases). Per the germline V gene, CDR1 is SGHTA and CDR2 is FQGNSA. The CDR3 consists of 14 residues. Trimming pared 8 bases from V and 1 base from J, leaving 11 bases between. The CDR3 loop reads CASGGSGNTGELFF. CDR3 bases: TGTGCCAGCGGGGGGAGCGGGAACACCGGGGAGCTGTTTTTT. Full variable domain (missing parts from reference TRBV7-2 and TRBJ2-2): GAGVSQSPSNKVTEKGKDVELRCDPISGHTALYWYRQSLGQGLEFLIYFQGNSAPDKSGLPSDRFSAERTGGSVSTLTIQRTQQEDSAVYLCASGGSGNTGELFFGEGSRLTVL.

The CDR3 is CASRLNRGLGNQPQHF. The CDR3 bases are TGTGCCAGCAGGCTTAACAGGGGGCTGGGCAATCAGCCCCAGCATTTT. V gene TRBV28 combines with J gene TRBJ1-5; 9 positions match TRBD1. CDR3 length: 16 residues. The V and J ends lost 6 bases and 2 bases, in that order; junction bases with no gene match: 8. Germline CDR1 reads MDHEN; CDR2 reads SYDVKM.

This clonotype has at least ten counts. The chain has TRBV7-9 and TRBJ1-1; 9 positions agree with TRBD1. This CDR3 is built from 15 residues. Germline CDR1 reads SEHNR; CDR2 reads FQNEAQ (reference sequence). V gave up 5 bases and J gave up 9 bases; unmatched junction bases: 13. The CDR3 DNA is TGTGCCAGCAGCGCCACACAGGGGGCTAAACGGAAAGCTTTCTTT. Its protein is CASSATQGAKRKAFF.